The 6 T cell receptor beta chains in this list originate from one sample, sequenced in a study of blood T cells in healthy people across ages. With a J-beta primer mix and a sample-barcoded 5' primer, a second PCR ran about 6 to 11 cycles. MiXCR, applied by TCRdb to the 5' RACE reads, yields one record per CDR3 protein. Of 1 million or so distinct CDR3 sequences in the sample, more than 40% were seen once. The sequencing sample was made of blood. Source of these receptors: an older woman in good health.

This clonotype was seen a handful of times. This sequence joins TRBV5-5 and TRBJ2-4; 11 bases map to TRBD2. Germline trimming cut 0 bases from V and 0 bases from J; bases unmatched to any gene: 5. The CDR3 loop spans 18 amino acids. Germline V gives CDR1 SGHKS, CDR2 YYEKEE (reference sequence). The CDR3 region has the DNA TGTGCCAGCAGCTTGGCCCCTAGCGGGAGGATAGCCAAAAACATTCAGTACTTC. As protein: CASSLAPSGRIAKNIQYF.

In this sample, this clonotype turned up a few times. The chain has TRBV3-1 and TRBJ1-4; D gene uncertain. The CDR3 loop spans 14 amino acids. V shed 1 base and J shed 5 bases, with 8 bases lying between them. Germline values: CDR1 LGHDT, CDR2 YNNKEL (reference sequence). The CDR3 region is CASSQGILNEKLFF. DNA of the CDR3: TGTGCCAGCAGCCAAGGGATCCTGAATGAAAAACTGTTTTTT.

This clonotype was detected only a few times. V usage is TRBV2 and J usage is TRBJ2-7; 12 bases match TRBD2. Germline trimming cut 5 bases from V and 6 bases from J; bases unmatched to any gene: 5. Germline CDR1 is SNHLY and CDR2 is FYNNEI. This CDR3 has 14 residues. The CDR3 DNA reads TGTGCCAGCAGTCGGACTAGCGGGATGGGCGAGCAGTACTTC. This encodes CASSRTSGMGEQYF.

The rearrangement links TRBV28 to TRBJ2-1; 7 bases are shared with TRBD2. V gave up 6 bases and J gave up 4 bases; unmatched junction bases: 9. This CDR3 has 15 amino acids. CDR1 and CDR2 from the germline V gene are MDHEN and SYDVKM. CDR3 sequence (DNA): TGTGCCAGCAGCTCTGCGGGAGCGTATTACAATGAGCAGTTCTTC. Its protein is CASSSAGAYYNEQFF. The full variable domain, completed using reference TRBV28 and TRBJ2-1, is DVKVTQSSRYLVKRTGEKVFLECVQDMDHENMFWYRQDPGLGLRLIYFSYDVKMKEKGDIPEGYSVSREKKERFSLILESASTNQTSMYLCASSSAGAYYNEQFFGPGTRLTVL.

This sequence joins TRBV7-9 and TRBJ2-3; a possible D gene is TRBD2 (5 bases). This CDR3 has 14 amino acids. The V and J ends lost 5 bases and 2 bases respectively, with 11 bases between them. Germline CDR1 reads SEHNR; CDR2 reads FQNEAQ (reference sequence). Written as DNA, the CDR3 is TGTGCCAGCAGCCAAACTAGGGTCACAGATACGCAGTATTTT. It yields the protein CASSQTRVTDTQYF.

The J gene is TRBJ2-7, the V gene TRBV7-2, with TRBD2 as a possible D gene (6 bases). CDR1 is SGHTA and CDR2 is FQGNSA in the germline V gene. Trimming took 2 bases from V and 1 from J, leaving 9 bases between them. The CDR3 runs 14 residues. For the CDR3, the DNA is TGTGCCAGCAGCTTACTAGCGCATTCCTACGAGCAGTACTTC. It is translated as CASSLLAHSYEQYF. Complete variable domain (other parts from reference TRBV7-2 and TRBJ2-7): GAGVSQSPSNKVTEKGKDVELRCDPISGHTALYWYRQSLGQGLEFLIYFQGNSAPDKSGLPSDRFSAERTGGSVSTLTIQRTQQEDSAVYLCASSLLAHSYEQYFGPGTRLTVT.